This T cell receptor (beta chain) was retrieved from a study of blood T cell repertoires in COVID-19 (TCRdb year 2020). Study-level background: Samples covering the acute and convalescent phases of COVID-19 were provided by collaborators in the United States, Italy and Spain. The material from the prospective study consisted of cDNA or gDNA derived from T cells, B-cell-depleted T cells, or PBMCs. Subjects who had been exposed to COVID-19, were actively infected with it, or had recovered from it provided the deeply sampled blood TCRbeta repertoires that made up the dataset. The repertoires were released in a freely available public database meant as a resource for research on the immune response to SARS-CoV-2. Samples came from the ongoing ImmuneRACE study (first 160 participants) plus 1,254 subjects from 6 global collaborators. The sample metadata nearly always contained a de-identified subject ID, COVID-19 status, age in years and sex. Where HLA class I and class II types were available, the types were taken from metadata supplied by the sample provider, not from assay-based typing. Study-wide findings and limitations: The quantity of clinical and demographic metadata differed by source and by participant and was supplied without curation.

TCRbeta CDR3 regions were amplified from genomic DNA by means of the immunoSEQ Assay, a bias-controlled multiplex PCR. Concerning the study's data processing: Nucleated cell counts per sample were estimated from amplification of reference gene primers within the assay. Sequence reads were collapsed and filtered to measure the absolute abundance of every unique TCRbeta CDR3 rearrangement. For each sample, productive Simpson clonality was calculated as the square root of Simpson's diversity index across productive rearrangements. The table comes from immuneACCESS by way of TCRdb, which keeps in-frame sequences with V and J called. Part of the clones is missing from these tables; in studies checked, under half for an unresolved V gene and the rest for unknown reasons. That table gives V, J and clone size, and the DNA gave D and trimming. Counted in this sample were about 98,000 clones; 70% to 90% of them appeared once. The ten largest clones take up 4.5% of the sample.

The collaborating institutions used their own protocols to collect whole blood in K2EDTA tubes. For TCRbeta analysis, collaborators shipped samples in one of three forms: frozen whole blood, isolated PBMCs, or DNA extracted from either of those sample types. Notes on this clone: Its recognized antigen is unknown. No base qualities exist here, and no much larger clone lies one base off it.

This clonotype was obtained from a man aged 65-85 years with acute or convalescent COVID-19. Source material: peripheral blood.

The sequence in DNA is TGCGCCAGCAGCCGAGACAGGGGGTATGGAAACACCATATATTTT. It codes for CASSRDRGYGNTIYF. The chain was built from TRBV5-1 and TRBJ1-3; 9 bases in between match TRBD1. The germline V end is reduced by 4 bases and the J end by 3 bases; junction bases left unmatched: 5. The germline V gene specifies SGHRS as CDR1 and YFSETQ as CDR2. The CDR3 runs 15 residues from the cysteine to the phenylalanine. Only CDR3 DNA remains: 45 bases, in frame from the first base.